These 20 T cell receptor beta chains originate from one sample sequenced in a study of spatial heterogeneity in lung cancer. Time point in this sample: sample taken at primary tumor resection. The authors sequenced whole RNA from tumor, nontumor lung or frozen PBMC without sorting. TCRdb processed the 5' RACE reads anew with MiXCR; each CDR3 protein has one entry. The sample contains about 50,000 distinct CDR3 sequences, less than 8.5% of which appear only once. Sequenced here: PBMCs, sampled at surgery. The receptors here all came from a female donor with early-stage non-small cell lung cancer.

This clonotype was picked up a small number of times. The chain carries TRBV6-2 or TRBV6-3 and TRBJ1-4, with a possible D match to TRBD1 (5 bases). Germline V lookup: CDR1 MNHEY, CDR2 SVGEGT. V was shortened by 2 bases and J by 8 bases, with 18 bases between the two germline ends. The CDR3 is 16 residues long. Here the CDR3 DNA reads TGTGCCAGCAGTTACGCCGGGGGACCGTCTTCCGAAAAACTGTTTTTT. Translation gives CASSYAGGPSSEKLFF.

At least ten counts were recorded for this clonotype. The chain couples TRBV24-1 to TRBJ2-5; D call uncertain. CDR1 KGHDR and CDR2 SFDVKD come from the germline V gene. The CDR3 has 11 amino acids. V lost 4 bases, J lost 5 bases, and 4 bases lay in between. The CDR3 here is CATSDGETQYF. The CDR3 region has the DNA TGTGCCACCAGTGACGGGGAGACCCAGTACTTC.

This clonotype occurred a few times. V is TRBV30 and J is TRBJ1-2; D ambiguous. This CDR3 has 14 amino acids. The V and J ends lost 5 bases and 2 bases respectively, with 15 bases between them. CDR1 is GTSNPN, CDR2 SVGIG, per germline (reference sequence). The CDR3 protein is CAWAPSITNYGYTF. The CDR3, as DNA: TGTGCCTGGGCTCCCAGTATTACCAACTATGGCTACACCTTC. Supplemented by reference TRBV30 and TRBJ1-2, the full variable domain reads SQTIHQWPATLVQPVGSPLSLECTVEGTSNPNLYWYRQAAGRGLQLLFYSVGIGQISSEVPQNLSASRPQDRQFILSSKKLLLSDSGFYLCAWAPSITNYGYTFGSGTRLTVV.

This clonotype was found a few times. This sequence joins TRBV11-2 and TRBJ1-5; D is perhaps TRBD1 (5 bases). The CDR3 sequence is 16 residues long. From germline, CDR1 is SGHAT and CDR2 FQNNGV. V shed 3 bases and J shed 1 base, with 13 bases lying between them. CDR3 nucleotides: TGTGCCAGCAGCTTCGGGGGAGTGGGGAGCAATCAGCCCCAGCATTTT. This translates into CASSFGGVGSNQPQHF.

This clonotype was counted a few times. The chain employs TRBV5-4 and TRBJ2-3; tentatively, D is TRBD2 (5 bases). Between the trimmed V and J ends, which lost 6 bases and 0 bases, there was a span of 17 bases. There are 16 residues in the CDR3. Germline CDR1 SGHNT, CDR2 YYREEE (reference sequence). DNA of the CDR3: TGTGCCAGCACCACTTGGTCAGCGGATAGCACAGATACGCAGTATTTT. Its protein is CASTTWSADSTDTQYF. Filled out from reference TRBV5-4 and TRBJ2-3, the complete variable domain reads ETGVTQSPTHLIKTRGQQVTLRCSSQSGHNTVSWYQQALGQGPQFIFQYYREEENGRGNFPPRFSGLQFPNYSSELNVNALELDDSALYLCASTTWSADSTDTQYFGPGTRLTVL.

In this sample, this clonotype turned up many times. The rearrangement uses TRBV6-6 and TRBJ1-3; 7 bases align to TRBD1. This CDR3 region has 18 residues. CDR1 and CDR2 (germline): MNHNY, SVGAGI (reference sequence). Trimming cost V 6 bases and J 0 bases; bases outside gene matches: 14. The CDR3, as DNA: TGTGCCAGCAGAACGATAAGGGGGACAGCGCGCTCTGGAAACACCATATATTTT. Protein sequence: CASRTIRGTARSGNTIYF.

This clonotype has a handful of counts. The chain couples TRBV12-3 or TRBV12-4 to TRBJ2-3; unclear D gene. Trimming left V 0 bases short and J 2 bases short, with 3 bases between. This CDR3 has 13 amino acids. The CDR3 DNA follows: TGTGCCAGCAGTTTAGCCACCACAGATACGCAGTATTTT. Translating gives CASSLATTDTQYF.

This clonotype has just a few counts. The CDR3 nucleotides read TGTGCCAGCAGCCCCCCTGGGGGCGAGCAGTACTTC. It yields the protein CASSPPGGEQYF. V gene TRBV27 combines with J gene TRBJ2-7, with D possibly being TRBD1 or TRBD2 (5 bases each). The V end was cut by 6 bases, the J end by 6 bases, with 12 bases between. CDR3 size: 12 residues. Germline values: CDR1 MNHEY, CDR2 SMNVEV (reference sequence).

There are many counts of this clonotype. The chain recombines TRBV5-5 with TRBJ2-3; D possibly matches TRBD1 or TRBD2 (5 bases each). Trimming took 1 base from V and 2 from J, leaving 8 bases between them. There are 14 residues in the CDR3. Germline V gene data show CDR1 as SGHKS and CDR2 as YYEKEE (reference sequence). DNA for the CDR3: TGTGCCAGCAGCTTGTCGGGGCACACAGATACGCAGTATTTT. Protein sequence: CASSLSGHTDTQYF.

This clonotype came up many times. The gene calls are TRBV20-1 and TRBJ2-7; D possibly corresponds to TRBD2 (7 bases). In germline, CDR1 is DFQATT, CDR2 SNEGSKA (reference sequence). This CDR3 is 14 amino acids long. Trimming left V 2 bases short and J 3 bases short, with 14 bases between. CDR3 in DNA: TGCAGTGCTAGAATTTACAGGGAGGGCTACGAGCAGTACTTC. Its translation is CSARIYREGYEQYF.

There are many counts of this clonotype. The CDR3 spells CASSLDRMNTEAFF. For the CDR3, the DNA is TGTGCCAGCAGTTTGGACAGAATGAACACTGAAGCTTTCTTT. The genes are TRBV27 and TRBJ1-1; weak D call: TRBD1 (6 bases). Per germline, CDR1 MNHEY and CDR2 SMNVEV (reference sequence). CDR3 length: 14 residues. Trimming took 3 bases from V and 0 from J, leaving 8 bases between them.

This clonotype was detected many times. The chain recombines TRBV6-2 or TRBV6-3 with TRBJ2-7; D perhaps matches TRBD2 (6 bases). V was trimmed by 0 bases and J by 3 bases, leaving 24 bases between them. This CDR3 region has 19 residues. CDR1 and CDR2 from the germline V gene are MNHEY and SVGEGT. The CDR3 protein is CASSYSRGGGAAVYYEQYF. Here the CDR3 DNA reads TGTGCCAGCAGTTACTCGAGAGGCGGAGGGGCGGCTGTCTACTACGAGCAGTACTTC.

This clonotype has more than one count but fewer than ten. The rearrangement uses TRBV6-1 and TRBJ1-1; the D gene is possibly TRBD1 (5 bases). Between the trimmed V and J ends, which lost 8 bases and 2 bases, there was a span of 12 bases. Germline V gene sequence: CDR1 MNHNS, CDR2 SASEGT. CDR3 size: 13 residues. CDR3 coding DNA: TGTGCCAGCGGGGGGGTCACCAACACTGAAGCTTTCTTT. Translating it yields CASGGVTNTEAFF.

This sequence joins TRBV6-5 and TRBJ2-3, with a tentative D call TRBD2 (5 bases). V was clipped by 4 bases and J by 0 bases, with 11 bases between them. Germline V gene lookup returns CDR1 MNHEY and CDR2 SVGAGI. The CDR3 runs to 15 residues. CDR3 sequence: CASSSDWSSTDTQYF. The CDR3 nucleotides are TGTGCCAGCAGTTCGGACTGGTCTAGCACAGATACGCAGTATTTT.

Only a few counts were recorded for this clonotype. This chain connects TRBV11-2 to TRBJ2-5; D is uncertain. With 1 base removed from V and 1 base from J, the gap between germline ends came to 7 bases. CDR3 length equals 14 residues. The germline V gene has CDR1 SGHAT and CDR2 FQNNGV. CDR3 region: CASSLGQVQETQYF. The CDR3 DNA reads TGTGCCAGCAGCTTAGGTCAAGTCCAAGAGACCCAGTACTTC.

This clonotype was recorded at least ten times. The chain carries TRBV6-6 and TRBJ1-1; unclear D gene. The germline V gene encodes CDR1 MNHNY and CDR2 SVGAGI (reference sequence). This CDR3 spans 13 amino acids. V lost 5 bases, J lost 1 base, and 8 bases lay in between. The CDR3 region is CASSTTPNTEAFF. The CDR3 bases are TGTGCCAGCAGTACGACACCGAACACTGAAGCTTTCTTT.

This clonotype was counted a few times. V usage is TRBV23-1 and J usage is TRBJ2-1; D may match TRBD1 or TRBD2 (6 bases each). TRBV23-1 is an ORF, with its function uncertain. The V and J ends lost 4 bases and 6 bases respectively, with 16 bases between them. The CDR3 runs to 15 residues. DNA of the CDR3: TGCGCCAGCAGTCTTGGGCAGGGGAGGATCAATGAGCAGTTCTTC. Translated: CASSLGQGRINEQFF.

The CDR3 spells CSASSGHALEAFF. CDR3 in DNA: TGCAGTGCTAGCAGCGGACACGCGCTCGAAGCTTTCTTT. V is TRBV20-1 and J is TRBJ1-1; a possible D gene is TRBD1 (5 bases). The germline V gene encodes CDR1 DFQATT and CDR2 SNEGSKA (reference sequence). The CDR3 sequence is 13 residues long. Trimming pared 3 bases from V and 8 bases from J, leaving 16 bases between.

The rearrangement links TRBV5-1 to TRBJ1-1, with D possibly matching TRBD1 (5 bases). Germline loops: CDR1 SGHRS, CDR2 YFSETQ. The CDR3 contains 13 residues. V was shortened by 0 bases and J by 6 bases, with 9 bases between the two germline ends. CDR3 protein: CASSLGGVAEAFF. In nucleotides, the CDR3 is TGCGCCAGCAGCTTGGGAGGGGTCGCTGAAGCTTTCTTT.

The rearrangement uses TRBV19 and TRBJ2-2; 8 nucleotides agree with TRBD2. Unmatched junction bases numbered 9, after V lost 6 bases and J lost 3 bases. The CDR3 has 16 residues. Looked up from germline, CDR1 is LNHDA and CDR2 is SQIVND (reference sequence). CDR3 in DNA: TGTGCCAGTAGCCCCCCGGGGGGGCGTCACACCGGGGAGCTGTTTTTT. Amino acids: CASSPPGGRHTGELFF.